This T cell receptor beta chain is drawn from a study of tumor-infiltrating lymphocytes in oesophageal squamous cell carcinoma. In the case of this clonotype: This CDR3 fails to terminate in the conserved phenylalanine or tryptophan, so it likely reflects a read error. No DNA is shown, since the ends of the CDR3 on it are uncertain; the CDR3 is the one TCRdb lists.

TCRdb itself ran the PCR reads through MiXCR, one entry per CDR3 protein. Altogether 19,000 or so distinct CDR3 sequences are present, about two fifths being singletons, with the ten largest covering 6.5% to 8.5%. Looked up from germline, CDR1 is SGHVS and CDR2 is FNYEAQ. The CDR3 region is 15 residues in length, termini included. Sequencing was performed on blood. This rearrangement joins TRBV7-6 to TRBJ1-1. The receptor was derived from a male donor with esophageal squamous cell carcinoma. The CDR3 spells CASSLKEQIRSILAQ.